The source of this T cell receptor (beta chain) is a study of shared clonotypes between healthy human individuals. Comments on this clone: The antigen is not known.

The CDR3 is 13 amino acids. Germline V lookup: CDR1 SNHLY, CDR2 FYNNEI. V gave up 4 bases and J gave up 1 base, with 7 bases separating them. Recent vaccinations or acute infections were absent in the healthy HIV-negative adult donors. About 100 million PBMCs per unsorted sample were used for genomic DNA. Study results and caveats: It was the few donors that limited the genetic and exposure-history diversity represented.

When replicate PCRs were run on unsorted PBMC, they used 250 to 300 ng DNA, tens of thousands of T cell genomes. This table comes from immunoSEQ multiplex PCR, and its TCRdb copy is limited to in-frame clones, with some not included. This sample carries about half a million clones, roughly 77% of them seen once, and the ten largest clones take 13%. The chain has TRBV2 and TRBJ1-1; no reliable D call. Sequencing was performed on PBMCs. This clonotype was obtained from a woman aged 35 to 49 in good health. Some clones in this sample may be carry-over from other donors' samples. The CDR3 DNA reads TGTGCCAGCAGTGTACATAAGAACACTGAAGCTTTCTTT. Translated: CASSVHKNTEAFF.